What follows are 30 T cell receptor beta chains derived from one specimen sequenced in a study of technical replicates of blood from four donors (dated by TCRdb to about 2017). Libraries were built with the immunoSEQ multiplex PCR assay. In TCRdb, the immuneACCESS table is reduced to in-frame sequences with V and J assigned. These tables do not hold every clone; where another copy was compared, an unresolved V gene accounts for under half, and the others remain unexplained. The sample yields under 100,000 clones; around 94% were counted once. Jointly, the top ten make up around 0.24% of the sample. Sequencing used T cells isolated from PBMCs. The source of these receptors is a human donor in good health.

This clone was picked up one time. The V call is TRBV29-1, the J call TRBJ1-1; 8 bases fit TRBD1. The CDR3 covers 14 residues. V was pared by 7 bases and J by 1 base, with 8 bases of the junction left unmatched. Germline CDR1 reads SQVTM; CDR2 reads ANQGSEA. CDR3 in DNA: TGCAGCGGGACAGGGAGGGGCCCGAACACTGAAGCTTTCTTT. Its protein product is CSGTGRGPNTEAFF.

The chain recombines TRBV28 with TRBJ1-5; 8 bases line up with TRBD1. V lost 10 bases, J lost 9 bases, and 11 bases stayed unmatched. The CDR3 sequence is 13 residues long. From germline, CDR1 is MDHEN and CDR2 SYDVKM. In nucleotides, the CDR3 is TGTGCCACCTACGACAGGGGAAGTGGGCCCCAGCATTTT. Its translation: CATYDRGSGPQHF.

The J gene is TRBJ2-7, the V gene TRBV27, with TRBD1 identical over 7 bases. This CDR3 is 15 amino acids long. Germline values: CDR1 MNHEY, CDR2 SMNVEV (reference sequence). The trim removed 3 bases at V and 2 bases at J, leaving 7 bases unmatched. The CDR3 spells CASSFLQGLPYEQYF. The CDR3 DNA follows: TGTGCCAGCAGTTTTTTACAGGGGCTTCCCTACGAGCAGTACTTC.

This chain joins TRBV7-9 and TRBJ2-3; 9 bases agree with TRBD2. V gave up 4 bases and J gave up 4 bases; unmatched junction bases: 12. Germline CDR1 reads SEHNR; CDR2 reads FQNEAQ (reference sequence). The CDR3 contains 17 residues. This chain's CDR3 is CASSSAIGGRVADTQYF. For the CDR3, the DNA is TGTGCCAGCAGCTCTGCTATTGGCGGGAGGGTGGCAGATACGCAGTATTTT.

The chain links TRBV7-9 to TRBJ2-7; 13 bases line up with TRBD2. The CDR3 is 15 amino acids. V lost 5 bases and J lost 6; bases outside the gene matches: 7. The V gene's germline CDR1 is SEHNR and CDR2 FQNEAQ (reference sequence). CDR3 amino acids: CASSPGLAGRSEQYF. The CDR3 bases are TGTGCCAGCAGCCCGGGACTAGCGGGGAGGTCCGAGCAGTACTTC.

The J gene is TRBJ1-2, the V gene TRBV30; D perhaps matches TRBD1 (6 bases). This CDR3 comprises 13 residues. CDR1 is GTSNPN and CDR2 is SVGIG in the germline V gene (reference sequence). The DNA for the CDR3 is TGTTCGTGGGGGGGGCGCGTTGGTAAGGGCTACACCTTC. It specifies CSWGGRVGKGYTF.

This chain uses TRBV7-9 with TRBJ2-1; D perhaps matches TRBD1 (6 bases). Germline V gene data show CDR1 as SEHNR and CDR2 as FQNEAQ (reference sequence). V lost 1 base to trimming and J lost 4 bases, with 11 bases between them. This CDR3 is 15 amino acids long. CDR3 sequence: CASSLVPTGYNEQFF. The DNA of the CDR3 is TGTGCCAGCAGCTTAGTCCCCACAGGGTACAATGAGCAGTTCTTC.

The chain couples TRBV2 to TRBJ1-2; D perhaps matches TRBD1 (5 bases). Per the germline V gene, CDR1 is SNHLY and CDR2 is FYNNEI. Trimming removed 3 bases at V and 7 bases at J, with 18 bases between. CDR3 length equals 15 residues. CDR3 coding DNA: TGTGCCAGCAGTGAGCAGGGTGGGTTAACTCGTGGCTACACCTTC. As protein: CASSEQGGLTRGYTF.

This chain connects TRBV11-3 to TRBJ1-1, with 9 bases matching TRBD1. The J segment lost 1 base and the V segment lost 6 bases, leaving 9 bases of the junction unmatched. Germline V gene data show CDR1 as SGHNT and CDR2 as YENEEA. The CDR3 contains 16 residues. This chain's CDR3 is CASSPALGQGNTEAFF. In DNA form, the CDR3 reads TGTGCCAGCAGTCCGGCGTTGGGACAGGGGAACACTGAAGCTTTCTTT.

The CDR3 sequence: CASSAWTVRSGNTIYF. CDR3 bases: TGTGCCAGCAGCGCCTGGACAGTCCGCTCTGGAAACACCATATATTTT. The chain has TRBV9 and TRBJ1-3, with D maybe TRBD1 (6 bases). Trimming took 3 bases from V and 0 from J, leaving 13 bases between them. This CDR3 region has 16 residues. The V gene's germline CDR1 is SGDLS and CDR2 YYNGEE.

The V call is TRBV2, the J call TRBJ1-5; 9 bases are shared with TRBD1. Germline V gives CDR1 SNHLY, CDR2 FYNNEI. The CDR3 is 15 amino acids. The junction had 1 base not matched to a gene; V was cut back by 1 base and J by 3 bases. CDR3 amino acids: CASSEGTGVNQPQHF. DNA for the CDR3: TGTGCCAGCAGTGAAGGGACAGGGGTCAATCAGCCCCAGCATTTT.

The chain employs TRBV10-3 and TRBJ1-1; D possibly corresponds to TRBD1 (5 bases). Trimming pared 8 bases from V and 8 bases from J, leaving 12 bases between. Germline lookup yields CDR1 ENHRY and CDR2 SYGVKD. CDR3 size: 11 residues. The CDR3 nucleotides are TGTGCCATCTCGGGGGGGGTGGAAGCTTTCTTT. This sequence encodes CAISGGVEAFF.

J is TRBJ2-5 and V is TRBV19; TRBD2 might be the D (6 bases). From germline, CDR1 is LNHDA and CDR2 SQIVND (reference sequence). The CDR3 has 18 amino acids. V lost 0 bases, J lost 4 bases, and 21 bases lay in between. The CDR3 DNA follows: TGTGCCAGTAGTATAGATCGGAGGGGACGATCCCTGGGAGAGACCCAGTACTTC. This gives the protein CASSIDRRGRSLGETQYF.

The CDR3 sequence is CASSAGTGNGYTF. CDR3 in DNA: TGTGCCAGCAGTGCTGGGACAGGGAATGGCTACACCTTC. The chain carries TRBV2 and TRBJ1-2, with 9 bases that match TRBD1. This CDR3 is built from 13 residues. The germline gives CDR1 SNHLY, CDR2 FYNNEI. The V and J ends lost 4 bases and 6 bases, in that order; junction bases with no gene match: 3.

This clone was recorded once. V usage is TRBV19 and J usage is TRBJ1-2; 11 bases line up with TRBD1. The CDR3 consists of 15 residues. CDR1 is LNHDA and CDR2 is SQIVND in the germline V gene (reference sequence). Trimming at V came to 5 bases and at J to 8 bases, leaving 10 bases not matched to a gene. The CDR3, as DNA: TGTGCCAGTAGTTCCCGGACAGGGGGCTTACGGGGCTACACCTTC. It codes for CASSSRTGGLRGYTF.

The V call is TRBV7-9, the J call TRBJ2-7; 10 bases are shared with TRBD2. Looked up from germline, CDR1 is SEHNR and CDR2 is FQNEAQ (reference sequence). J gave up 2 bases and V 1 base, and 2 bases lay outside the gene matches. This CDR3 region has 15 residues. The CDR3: CASSLVGTSAYEQYF. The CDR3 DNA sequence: TGTGCCAGCAGCTTAGTCGGGACTAGCGCCTACGAGCAGTACTTC.

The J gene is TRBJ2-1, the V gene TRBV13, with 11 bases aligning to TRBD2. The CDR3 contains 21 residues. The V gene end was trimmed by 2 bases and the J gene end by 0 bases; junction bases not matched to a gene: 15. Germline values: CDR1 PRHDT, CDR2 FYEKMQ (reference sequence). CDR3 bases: TGTGCCAGCAGCTTACACCGGGCTAGCGGGAGGACATGGAGCTCCTACAATGAGCAGTTCTTC. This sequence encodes CASSLHRASGRTWSSYNEQFF. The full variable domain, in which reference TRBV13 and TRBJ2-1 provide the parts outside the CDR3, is AAGVIQSPRHLIKEKRETATLKCYPIPRHDTVYWYQQGPGQDPQFLISFYEKMQSDKGSIPDRFSAQQFSDYHSELNMSSLELGDSALYFCASSLHRASGRTWSSYNEQFFGPGTRLTVL.

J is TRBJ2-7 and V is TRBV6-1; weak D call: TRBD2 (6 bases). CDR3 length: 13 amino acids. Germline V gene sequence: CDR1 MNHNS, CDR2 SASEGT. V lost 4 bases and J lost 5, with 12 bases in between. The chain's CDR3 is CASSGRLGHEQYF. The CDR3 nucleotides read TGTGCCAGCAGTGGAAGACTAGGCCACGAGCAGTACTTC.

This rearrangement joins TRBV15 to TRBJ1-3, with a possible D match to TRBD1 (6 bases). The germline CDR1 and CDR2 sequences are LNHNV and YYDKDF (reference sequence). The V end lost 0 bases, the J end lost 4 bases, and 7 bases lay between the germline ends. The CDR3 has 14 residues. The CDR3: CATSRETGGNTIYF. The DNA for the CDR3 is TGTGCCACCAGCAGAGAGACAGGCGGAAACACCATATATTTT.

This CDR3 is CASSIGTAYEQYF. In nucleotides, the CDR3 is TGTGCCAGCAGCATAGGGACAGCCTACGAGCAGTACTTC. This chain joins TRBV5-4 and TRBJ2-7; 7 bases align to TRBD1. The length of the CDR3 is 13 residues. V shed 4 bases and J 2 bases; nucleotides not matched to a gene: 3. CDR1 is SGHNT, CDR2 YYREEE, per germline (reference sequence).

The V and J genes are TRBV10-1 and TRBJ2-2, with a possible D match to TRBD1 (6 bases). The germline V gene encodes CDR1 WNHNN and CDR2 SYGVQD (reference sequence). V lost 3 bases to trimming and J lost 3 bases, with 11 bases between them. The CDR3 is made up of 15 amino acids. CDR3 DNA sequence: TGCGCCAGCAGTGACGACAGGTGGGACACCGGGGAGCTGTTTTTT. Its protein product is CASSDDRWDTGELFF.

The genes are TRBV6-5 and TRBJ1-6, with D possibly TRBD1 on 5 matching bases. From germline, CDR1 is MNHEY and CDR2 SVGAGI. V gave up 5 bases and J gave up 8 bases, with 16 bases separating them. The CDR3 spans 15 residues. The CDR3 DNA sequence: TGTGCCAGCAGTCGCCTTACCTGGGGGGATTCACCCCTCCACTTT. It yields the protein CASSRLTWGDSPLHF.

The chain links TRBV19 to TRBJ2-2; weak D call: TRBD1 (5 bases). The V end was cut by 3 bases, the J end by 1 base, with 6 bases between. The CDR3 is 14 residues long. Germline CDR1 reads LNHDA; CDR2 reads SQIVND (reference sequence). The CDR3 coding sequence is TGTGCCAGTAGTATGGGGCGGAACACCGGGGAGCTGTTTTTT. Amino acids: CASSMGRNTGELFF.

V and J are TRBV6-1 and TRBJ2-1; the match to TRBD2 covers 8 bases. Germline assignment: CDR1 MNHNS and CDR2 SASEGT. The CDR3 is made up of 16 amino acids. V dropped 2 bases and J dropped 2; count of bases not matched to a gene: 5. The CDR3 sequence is CASSELQAGAYNEQFF. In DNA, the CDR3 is TGTGCCAGCAGTGAACTTCAAGCGGGAGCCTACAATGAGCAGTTCTTC.

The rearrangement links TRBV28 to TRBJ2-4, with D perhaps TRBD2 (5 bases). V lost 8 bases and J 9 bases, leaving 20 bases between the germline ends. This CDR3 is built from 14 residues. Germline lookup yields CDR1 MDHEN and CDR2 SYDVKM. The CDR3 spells CASLSARGIPIQYF. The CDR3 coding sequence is TGTGCCAGCCTGTCGGCACGAGGGATTCCCATTCAGTACTTC.

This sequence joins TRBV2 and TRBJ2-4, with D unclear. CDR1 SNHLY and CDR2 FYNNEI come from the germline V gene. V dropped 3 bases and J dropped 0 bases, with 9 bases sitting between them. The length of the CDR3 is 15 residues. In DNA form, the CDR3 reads TGTGCCAGCAGTGAGTACCCAGGAGCCAAAAACATTCAGTACTTC. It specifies CASSEYPGAKNIQYF.

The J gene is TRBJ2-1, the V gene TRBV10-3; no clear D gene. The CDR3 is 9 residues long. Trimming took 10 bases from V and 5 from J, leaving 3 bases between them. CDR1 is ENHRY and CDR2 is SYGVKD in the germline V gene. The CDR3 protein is CATNNEQFF. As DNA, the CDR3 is TGTGCCACCAACAATGAGCAGTTCTTC.

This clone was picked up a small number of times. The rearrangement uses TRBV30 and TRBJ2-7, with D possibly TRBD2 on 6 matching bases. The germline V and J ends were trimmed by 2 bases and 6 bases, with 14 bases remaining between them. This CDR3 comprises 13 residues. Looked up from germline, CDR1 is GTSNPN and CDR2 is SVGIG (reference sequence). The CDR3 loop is CAWSQGGFSEQYF. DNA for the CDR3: TGTGCCTGGAGTCAAGGAGGGTTCTCCGAGCAGTACTTC.

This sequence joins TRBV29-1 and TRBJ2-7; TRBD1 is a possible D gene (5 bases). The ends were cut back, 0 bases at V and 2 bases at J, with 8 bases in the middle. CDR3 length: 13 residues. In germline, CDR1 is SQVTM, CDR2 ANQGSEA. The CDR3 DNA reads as TGCAGCGTTGAAGACTCCAGGGCCTACGAGCAGTACTTC. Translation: CSVEDSRAYEQYF.

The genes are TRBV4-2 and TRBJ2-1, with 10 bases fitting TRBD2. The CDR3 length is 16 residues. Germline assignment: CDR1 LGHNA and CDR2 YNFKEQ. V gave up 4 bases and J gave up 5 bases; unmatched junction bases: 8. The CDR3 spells CASSPTALAGDNEQFF. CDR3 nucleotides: TGTGCCAGCAGCCCCACGGCTCTAGCGGGGGACAATGAGCAGTTCTTC.